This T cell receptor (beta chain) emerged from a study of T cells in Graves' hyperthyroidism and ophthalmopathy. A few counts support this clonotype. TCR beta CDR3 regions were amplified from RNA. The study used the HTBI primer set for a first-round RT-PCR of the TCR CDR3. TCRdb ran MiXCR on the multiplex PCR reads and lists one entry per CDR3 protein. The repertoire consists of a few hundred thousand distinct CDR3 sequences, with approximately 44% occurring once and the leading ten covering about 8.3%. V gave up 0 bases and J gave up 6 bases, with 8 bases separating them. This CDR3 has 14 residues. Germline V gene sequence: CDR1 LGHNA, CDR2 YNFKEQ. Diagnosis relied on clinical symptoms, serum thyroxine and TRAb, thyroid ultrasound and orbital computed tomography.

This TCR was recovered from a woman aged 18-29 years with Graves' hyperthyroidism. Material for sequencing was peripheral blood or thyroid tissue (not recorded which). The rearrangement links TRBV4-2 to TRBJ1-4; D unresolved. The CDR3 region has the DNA TGTGCCAGCAGCCAAGAAATGCTCGATGAAAAACTGTTTTTT. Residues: CASSQEMLDEKLFF.